Described below is a single T cell receptor beta chain sequence and its context. The antigen is undetermined. Healthy adults negative for HIV, lacking recent acute infections or vaccinations, served as donors. CD4+ cells yielded CD45RA+ naive and CD45RA-negative memory subsets. This entry belongs to a study of shared clonotypes between healthy human individuals. Study in general: Serving as donors were two women and three men, whose ages spanned 18 to 49. Whole-study findings and limits: Larger estimated richness was generally seen in naive subsets than in memory subsets.

The assay was immunoSEQ multiplex PCR, and TCRdb's table has in-frame clones only and misses some. The sample gives 2 million to 2.5 million clones, approximately 93% of which show up once; approximately 0.37% is in the top ten. The length of the CDR3 is 14 residues. CDR1 and CDR2 from the germline V gene are LNHNV and YYDKDF (reference sequence). Trimming cost V 3 bases and J 5 bases, with 13 bases left between them. This receptor was obtained from a man aged 18-30 years in good health. Some clones in this sample may be carry-over from other donors' samples. This chain connects TRBV15 to TRBJ2-5, with a tentative D call TRBD2 (5 bases). Sequenced material: naive CD4+ T cells from PBMCs. Specified subset: CD45RA+ positively selected. The chain's CDR3 is CATSRKVGVETQYF. The CDR3 coding sequence is TGTGCCACCAGCAGGAAGGTGGGAGTGGAGACCCAGTACTTC.